Each of the 28 T cell receptor beta chains below was sequenced from the same sample in a study of identifying expanded T cells in peripheral blood (dated by TCRdb to between 2017 and 2020). The library was made by the immunoSEQ multiplex PCR assay. The clones in this table, taken by TCRdb from immuneACCESS, are in-frame only. Not every clone is retained; where verified, under half of the shortfall comes from an unresolved V gene, and the cause of the rest is unknown. In all, the sample holds 90,000 to 95,000 clones, and around 90% of those were seen once. The leading ten clones occupy 5.5% to 6% of the sample. Source material: blood. These receptors came from a person between 18 and 75 years old in good health.

This chain uses TRBV6-6 with TRBJ2-7; TRBD2 matches 11 bases. The CDR3 contains 15 residues. CDR1 and CDR2 from the germline V gene are MNHNY and SVGAGI (reference sequence). V was clipped by 5 bases and J by 2 bases; unmatched bases: 5. CDR3 in amino acids: CASSPTSGVPYEQYF. CDR3 nucleotide sequence: TGTGCCAGCAGTCCGACTAGCGGGGTTCCCTACGAGCAGTACTTC.

The V call is TRBV5-1, the J call TRBJ1-2, with TRBD1 matching 10 bases. Trimming cost V 4 bases and J 8 bases; bases outside gene matches: 11. This CDR3 region has 15 residues. Germline V CDR1 and CDR2: SGHRS, YFSETQ. CDR3 sequence reads: CASSGSGTGAIGYTF. The CDR3 DNA is TGCGCCAGCAGCGGGAGCGGGACAGGGGCAATCGGCTACACCTTC.

This clone was picked up one time. This rearrangement joins TRBV7-9 to TRBJ2-5; a weak D match, TRBD2 (5 bases). CDR1 and CDR2 (germline): SEHNR, FQNEAQ (reference sequence). The ends were cut back, 0 bases at V and 7 bases at J, with 9 bases in the middle. The CDR3 has 13 residues. This CDR3 reads CASSLAQAGTQYF. The CDR3 DNA is TGTGCCAGCAGCTTAGCTCAGGCGGGGACCCAGTACTTC.

This clone was counted a single time. V usage is TRBV5-1 and J usage is TRBJ1-1; no clear D. This CDR3 contains 13 residues. Trimming removed 0 bases from V and 2 bases from J, with 5 bases in between. Germline values: CDR1 SGHRS, CDR2 YFSETQ. The CDR3 reads CASSLATNTEAFF. The CDR3 coding sequence is TGCGCCAGCAGCTTGGCTACAAACACTGAAGCTTTCTTT. Full variable domain (missing parts from reference TRBV5-1 and TRBJ1-1): KAGVTQTPRYLIKTRGQQVTLSCSPISGHRSVSWYQQTPGQGLQFLFEYFSETQRNKGNFPGRFSGRQFSNSRSEMNVSTLELGDSALYLCASSLATNTEAFFGQGTRLTVV.

This rearrangement joins TRBV6-1 to TRBJ1-5; D is perhaps TRBD1 (5 bases). Germline lookup yields CDR1 MNHNS and CDR2 SASEGT. The germline V and J ends were trimmed by 5 bases and 0 bases, with 11 bases remaining between them. CDR3 size: 15 residues. This CDR3 reads CASSRDPYSNQPQHF. The CDR3 DNA reads as TGTGCCAGCAGTAGGGACCCTTATAGCAATCAGCCCCAGCATTTT.

This rearrangement joins TRBV13 to TRBJ2-7; D is perhaps TRBD2 (5 bases). Germline V gene sequence: CDR1 PRHDT, CDR2 FYEKMQ (reference sequence). V lost 6 bases and J 2 bases, leaving 14 bases between the germline ends. The CDR3 is 14 residues long. The CDR3 nucleotides read TGTGCCAGCAGTTTCGACGGGGATCCCTACGAGCAGTACTTC. This translates into CASSFDGDPYEQYF.

The gene calls are TRBV7-2 and TRBJ1-2; D is uncertain. Germline lookup yields CDR1 SGHTA and CDR2 FQGNSA. The CDR3 covers 15 residues. With 2 bases removed from V and 7 bases from J, the gap between germline ends came to 17 bases. The CDR3 protein is CASSLFYGPGSGYTF. The DNA of the CDR3 is TGTGCCAGCAGCTTATTTTACGGCCCCGGATCTGGCTACACCTTC.

This clone was detected only once. V and J are TRBV7-2 and TRBJ2-3; unclear D gene. The CDR3 spans 14 residues. V lost 5 bases, J lost 2 bases, and 11 bases lay in between. Germline V lookup: CDR1 SGHTA, CDR2 FQGNSA. The CDR3 is CASSPWTNTDTQYF. The CDR3 DNA reads TGTGCCAGCAGCCCGTGGACGAACACAGATACGCAGTATTTT.

The rearrangement joins TRBV27 to TRBJ1-2; D is ambiguous. This CDR3 is 14 amino acids long. Deletions cut 0 bases from V and 7 bases from J, with 12 bases between. The germline CDR1 and CDR2 sequences are MNHEY and SMNVEV (reference sequence). The CDR3 loop reads CASSLSLGSPGYTF. The DNA of the CDR3 is TGTGCCAGCAGTTTATCTCTGGGGTCGCCTGGCTACACCTTC.

V gene TRBV27 combines with J gene TRBJ1-5, with D possibly TRBD1 on 6 matching bases. Trimming removed 4 bases from V and 6 bases from J, with 13 bases in between. Per germline, CDR1 MNHEY and CDR2 SMNVEV (reference sequence). CDR3 length: 14 amino acids. The CDR3 DNA follows: TGTGCCAGCAGTTGGAACAGGGAGACTCAGCCCCAGCATTTT. Translating it yields CASSWNRETQPQHF.

The chain has TRBV7-2 and TRBJ2-5, with D possibly being TRBD2 (5 bases). Germline values: CDR1 SGHTA, CDR2 FQGNSA. Trimming removed 5 bases from V and 4 bases from J, with 20 bases in between. This CDR3 is 16 amino acids long. CDR3 region: CASSIVERKWGETQYF. CDR3 DNA: TGTGCCAGCAGCATTGTAGAGCGGAAGTGGGGAGAGACCCAGTACTTC.

The chain links TRBV19 to TRBJ1-5; 7 nucleotides match TRBD1. The CDR3 is 17 amino acids. J was trimmed by 0 bases and V by 7 bases; bases with no gene match: 12. Germline CDR1 and CDR2: LNHDA and SQIVND (reference sequence). The CDR3 sequence is CASKAQGQTYSNQPQHF. The CDR3 nucleotides read TGTGCCAGTAAAGCCCAGGGACAGACTTATAGCAATCAGCCCCAGCATTTT. The full variable domain, in which reference TRBV19 and TRBJ1-5 provide the parts outside the CDR3, is DGGITQSPKYLFRKEGQNVTLSCEQNLNHDAMYWYRQDPGQGLRLIYYSQIVNDFQKGDIAEGYSVSREKKESFPLTVTSAQKNPTAFYLCASKAQGQTYSNQPQHFGDGTRLSIL.

This CDR3 reads CASSEAEVGTQYF. The CDR3 DNA sequence: TGTGCCAGCAGTGAGGCGGAGGTTGGTACGCAGTATTTT. This chain connects TRBV2 to TRBJ2-3; TRBD2 might be the D (5 bases). The CDR3 runs to 13 residues. Trimming took off 3 bases at V and 8 bases at J, with 12 bases between the two ends. CDR1 and CDR2 (germline): SNHLY, FYNNEI.

The V gene is TRBV6-5, the J gene TRBJ2-5, with TRBD2 matching over 7 bases. The V segment lost 5 bases and the J segment 4 bases; nucleotides outside the gene matches: 7. In germline, CDR1 is MNHEY, CDR2 SVGAGI. The CDR3 consists of 14 residues. This chain's CDR3 is CASSSGRAGETQYF. CDR3 sequence (DNA): TGTGCCAGCAGTAGTGGGAGGGCCGGAGAGACCCAGTACTTC.

By frequency in the sample, this clone is medium-sized. This sequence joins TRBV15 and TRBJ1-2, with D uncertain. The germline V and J ends were trimmed by 1 base and 10 bases, with 13 bases remaining between them. Germline-derived CDR1 and CDR2 are LNHNV and YYDKDF (reference sequence). The CDR3 is made up of 13 amino acids. The CDR3 spells CATSRAPGNYYTF. In DNA form, the CDR3 reads TGTGCCACCAGCAGAGCCCCGGGGAACTACTACACCTTC. Full variable domain (remainder filled in from reference TRBV15 and TRBJ1-2): DAMVIQNPRYQVTQFGKPVTLSCSQTLNHNVMYWYQQKSSQAPKLLFHYYDKDFNNEADTPDNFQSRRPNTSFCFLDIRSPGLGDTAMYLCATSRAPGNYYTFGSGTRLTVV.

The rearrangement uses TRBV2 and TRBJ1-5; the D is unclear. Trimming left V 6 bases short and J 6 bases short, with 15 bases between. CDR1 is SNHLY and CDR2 is FYNNEI in the germline V gene. The CDR3 is 14 residues long. The CDR3 DNA is TGTGCCAGCAGCAGTTGGGAAACTAGTCAGCCCCAGCATTTT. This translates into CASSSWETSQPQHF.

The chain is built from TRBV18 and TRBJ2-3, with TRBD2 matching 12 bases. Unmatched junction bases numbered 9, after V lost 6 bases and J lost 5 bases. The CDR3 is 16 residues long. Germline V gene data show CDR1 as KGHSH and CDR2 as LQKENI. Here the CDR3 reads CASSPSGGAQGDTQYF. Here the CDR3 DNA reads TGTGCCAGCTCGCCTAGCGGGGGGGCCCAAGGAGATACGCAGTATTTT.

The rearrangement uses TRBV18 and TRBJ1-1, with D unresolved. The CDR3 length is 12 residues. Trimming removed 5 bases at V and 4 bases at J, with 8 bases between. The germline V gene has CDR1 KGHSH and CDR2 LQKENI. CDR3 coding DNA: TGTGCCAGCTCAAGGTCTTCCACTGAAGCTTTCTTT. It codes for CASSRSSTEAFF.

J is TRBJ1-2 and V is TRBV14, with D hard to call. The CDR3 has 16 amino acids. V lost 1 base to trimming and J lost 8 bases, with 20 bases between them. Germline CDR1 reads SGHDN; CDR2 reads FVKESK. CDR3 amino acids: CASSQVDGPFGTGYTF. CDR3 DNA sequence: TGTGCCAGCAGCCAAGTGGACGGACCTTTCGGAACGGGCTACACCTTC.

The rearrangement uses TRBV9 and TRBJ2-4, with D maybe TRBD2 (5 bases). CDR3 length: 15 residues. From germline, CDR1 is SGDLS and CDR2 YYNGEE. Trimming removed 3 bases from V and 0 bases from J, with 10 bases in between. CDR3 sequence: CASSAEDLAKNIQYF. Written as DNA, the CDR3 is TGTGCCAGCAGCGCCGAGGACTTAGCCAAAAACATTCAGTACTTC.

In its sample, this clone was seen a few times. The chain employs TRBV12-2 and TRBJ1-5. TRBV12-2 is designated a pseudogene. This CDR3 has 18 residues. CDR3 sequence (DNA): TGTGCAAGTCGCTTAGTTGGGGGGGCAGAACATAGCAATCAGCCCCAGCATTTT. Translation: CASRLVGGAEHSNQPQHF.

The V and J genes are TRBV5-1 and TRBJ2-5; tentatively, D is TRBD1 or TRBD2 (5 bases each). Germline V CDR1 and CDR2: SGHRS, YFSETQ. The ends were cut back, 4 bases at V and 7 bases at J, with 17 bases in the middle. The CDR3 contains 14 residues. CDR3 region: CASSPSGAPGTQYF. CDR3 sequence (DNA): TGCGCCAGCAGCCCATCCGGGGCCCCGGGGACCCAGTACTTC.

V and J are TRBV30 and TRBJ2-4; 10 nucleotides align to TRBD2. V lost 1 base, J lost 9 bases, and 6 bases stayed unmatched. The CDR3 consists of 14 residues. Germline loops: CDR1 GTSNPN, CDR2 SVGIG (reference sequence). For the CDR3, the DNA is TGTGCCTGGAGTGGCGGGACTAGCGTTAGCATTCAGTACTTC. Translation gives CAWSGGTSVSIQYF.

The rearrangement joins TRBV29-1 to TRBJ2-1, with 8 bases fitting TRBD2. The CDR3 totals 17 residues. Trimming at V came to 0 bases and at J to 5 bases, leaving 12 bases not matched to a gene. The germline CDR1 and CDR2 sequences are SQVTM and ANQGSEA. The CDR3 region has the DNA TGCAGCGTTGAAGATCCCTCTGGTAGCGGGATCGACAATGAGCAGTTCTTC. This codes for CSVEDPSGSGIDNEQFF.

The gene calls are TRBV5-1 and TRBJ1-2, with D uncertain. The germline gives CDR1 SGHRS, CDR2 YFSETQ. V was cut by 3 bases and J by 6 bases, with 12 bases left in between. The CDR3 spans 13 residues. The CDR3 bases are TGCGCCAGCAGCTCGCAACCTGTCGATGGCTACACCTTC. It encodes CASSSQPVDGYTF.

This chain uses TRBV19 with TRBJ1-5; D remains unclear. CDR1 and CDR2 from the germline V gene are LNHDA and SQIVND (reference sequence). The CDR3 length is 13 residues. V gave up 3 bases and J gave up 6 bases, with 9 bases separating them. In DNA, the CDR3 is TGTGCCAGTAGTATGATCACGGGTCAGCCCCAGCATTTT. Protein sequence: CASSMITGQPQHF.

V gene TRBV19 combines with J gene TRBJ2-7, with 13 nucleotides matching TRBD2. CDR1 is LNHDA and CDR2 is SQIVND in the germline V gene (reference sequence). Germline trimming cut 11 bases from V and 0 bases from J; bases unmatched to any gene: 7. CDR3 length equals 15 residues. CDR3 loop: CAASTSGGTSYEQYF. The CDR3 DNA reads TGTGCCGCCTCGACTAGCGGGGGGACCTCCTACGAGCAGTACTTC.

This chain connects TRBV2 to TRBJ1-4, with D tentatively TRBD1 (5 bases). V dropped 6 bases and J dropped 8 bases, with 22 bases sitting between them. The CDR3 sequence is 16 residues long. Germline CDR1 and CDR2: SNHLY and FYNNEI. The CDR3 here is CASSPTLQGVGEKLFF. The CDR3 region has the DNA TGTGCCAGCAGCCCTACTCTCCAAGGGGTAGGGGAAAAACTGTTTTTT.